The 17 T cell receptor beta chains listed next were all sequenced from one sample in a study of blood T cell repertoires in COVID-19. The table came from immunoSEQ multiplex PCR; TCRdb's copy has only in-frame clones and leaves some out. Of 120,000 or so clones listed, about 85% were seen once; the top ten hold roughly 6.7%. Sequences were obtained from peripheral blood. The receptors derive from a man at least 80 years old with active or convalescent COVID-19.

The J gene is TRBJ1-2, the V gene TRBV12-3 or TRBV12-4; D unclear. The V gene lost 5 bases and the J gene lost 3 bases, with 10 bases spanning the gap. CDR3 length equals 13 residues. The CDR3 DNA reads as TGTGCCAGCAGTGGCAGGTGGTACTATGGCTACACCTTC. Protein product: CASSGRWYYGYTF.

The chain uses TRBV12-5 and TRBJ2-1; a weak D match, TRBD1 (6 bases). The CDR3 spans 14 residues. In germline, CDR1 is LGHNT, CDR2 FRNRAP. Trimming removed 4 bases from V and 3 bases from J, with 10 bases in between. The CDR3 region is CASGSSDSYNEQFF. CDR3 DNA sequence: TGTGCTAGTGGTTCCTCGGACAGCTACAATGAGCAGTTCTTC.

The J gene is TRBJ2-2, the V gene TRBV7-7, with TRBD2 matching over 11 bases. Germline CDR1 is SSHAT and CDR2 is FNYEAQ (reference sequence). The CDR3 has 16 residues. The V and J ends lost 3 bases and 7 bases, in that order; junction bases with no gene match: 7. CDR3 sequence (DNA): TGTGCCAGCAGCTTGGACAGGCTAGCGGGAGGCGGGGAGCTGTTTTTT. Translating gives CASSLDRLAGGGELFF.

V is TRBV9 and J is TRBJ1-3; a possible D gene is TRBD1 (5 bases). The CDR3 totals 16 residues. Trimming cost V 5 bases and J 0 bases, with 15 bases left between them. Germline loops: CDR1 SGDLS, CDR2 YYNGEE. In DNA, the CDR3 is TGTGCCAGCAGTCAGGGCGGACCGTTCTCTGGAAACACCATATATTTT. Translation gives CASSQGGPFSGNTIYF.

The chain links TRBV2 to TRBJ1-4; TRBD1 is a possible D gene (6 bases). Trimming pared 8 bases from V and 8 bases from J, leaving 15 bases between. CDR1 and CDR2 (germline): SNHLY, FYNNEI. This CDR3 spans 13 amino acids. The CDR3 bases are TGTGCCAGCCTATACAGGGAGTCGGAAAAACTGTTTTTT. Its protein product is CASLYRESEKLFF.

This sequence joins TRBV5-1 and TRBJ2-5, with a weak D call TRBD1 (5 bases). CDR3 length: 14 amino acids. The germline V gene encodes CDR1 SGHRS and CDR2 YFSETQ. V was shortened by 0 bases and J by 4 bases, with 10 bases between the two germline ends. CDR3 DNA sequence: TGCGCCAGCAGCTTGGAGGGGAACGGAGAGACCCAGTACTTC. Amino acids: CASSLEGNGETQYF.

The sample holds a few counts of this clone. Sequence at one end of the junction differs from germline and may be a read error. V gene TRBV3-1 (or the pseudogene TRBV3-2) combines with J gene TRBJ1-2; TRBD1 might be the D (5 bases). This CDR3 is built from 13 residues. CDR1 LGHDT and CDR2 YNNKEL come from the germline V gene (reference sequence). In nucleotides, the CDR3 is TGTGCCAGCAGCCTAAAACTTGGGCAGGGAATTTGCTTC. Amino acid sequence: CASSLKLGQGICF.

With regard to this clone: A read error may produce the germline difference seen at one junction end. For the CDR3, the DNA is TGTGCCAGCAGTTTAGGGCAGGGTATCAACCCAGTCTTC. This gives the protein CASSLGQGINPVF. The chain has TRBV12-3 or TRBV12-4 and TRBJ2-7; maybe TRBD1 (5 bases). The CDR3 runs to 13 residues.

In nucleotides, the CDR3 is TGTGCCAGCAGCGGCGGGACTAGAGGGGCCGAGCAGTACTTC. Its protein product is CASSGGTRGAEQYF. The V gene is TRBV7-2, the J gene TRBJ2-7, with 8 bases that match TRBD2. This CDR3 has 14 residues. Germline V gene lookup returns CDR1 SGHTA and CDR2 FQGNSA. V lost 5 bases to trimming and J lost 6 bases; unmatched junction nucleotides: 9. The complete variable domain, with remaining parts taken from reference TRBV7-2 and TRBJ2-7, reads GAGVSQSPSNKVTEKGKDVELRCDPISGHTALYWYRQSLGQGLEFLIYFQGNSAPDKSGLPSDRFSAERTGGSVSTLTIQRTQQEDSAVYLCASSGGTRGAEQYFGPGTRLTVT.

The chain is built from TRBV2 and TRBJ1-5, with a tentative D call TRBD1 (5 bases). Trimming left V 7 bases short and J 6 bases short, with 16 bases between. This CDR3 is 14 amino acids long. Germline lookup yields CDR1 SNHLY and CDR2 FYNNEI. The CDR3 DNA reads as TGTGCCAGCACTTTTGCGGGGCTCGTTCAGCCCCAGCATTTT. Translating it yields CASTFAGLVQPQHF.

J is TRBJ2-1 and V is TRBV30; possible D gene TRBD2, 6 bases. The CDR3 loop spans 13 amino acids. Trimming stripped 5 bases from V and 9 bases from J, with 17 bases between. The germline V gene has CDR1 GTSNPN and CDR2 SVGIG (reference sequence). CDR3 DNA: TGTGCCTGGGGAGCACACGGGAGACGTGAGCAGTTCTTC. Protein: CAWGAHGRREQFF.

J is TRBJ2-5 and V is TRBV9; tentatively, D is TRBD1 (5 bases). From germline, CDR1 is SGDLS and CDR2 YYNGEE. With 0 bases removed from V and 4 bases from J, the gap between germline ends came to 10 bases. CDR3 length: 14 amino acids. The DNA of the CDR3 is TGTGCCAGCAGCGTAGACGTAGGGGCAGAGACCCAGTACTTC. Residues: CASSVDVGAETQYF.

The chain links TRBV19 to TRBJ2-5, with 12 bases matching TRBD2. In germline, CDR1 is LNHDA, CDR2 SQIVND (reference sequence). The CDR3 runs 18 residues. With 2 bases clipped from V and 5 bases from J, the junction kept 12 bases outside the gene matches. The CDR3: CASSITAASGRAGETQYF. The CDR3 region has the DNA TGTGCCAGTAGTATAACCGCGGCTAGCGGGAGGGCAGGCGAGACCCAGTACTTC. Based on the CDR3 plus reference TRBV19 and TRBJ2-5, the full variable domain is DGGITQSPKYLFRKEGQNVTLSCEQNLNHDAMYWYRQDPGQGLRLIYYSQIVNDFQKGDIAEGYSVSREKKESFPLTVTSAQKNPTAFYLCASSITAASGRAGETQYFGPGTRLLVL.

This clone was counted once. This chain connects TRBV7-3 to TRBJ2-1; 10 bases are shared with TRBD2. J gave up 4 bases and V 5 bases, and 5 bases lay outside the gene matches. The CDR3 is made up of 15 amino acids. From germline, CDR1 is SGHTA and CDR2 FQGTGA. CDR3 residues: CASSPGTSAYNEQFF. The CDR3 DNA is TGTGCCAGCAGCCCCGGGACTAGCGCTTACAATGAGCAGTTCTTC.

CDR3 sequence: CASSPGQGTYGYTF. In nucleotides, the CDR3 is TGCGCCAGCTCACCGGGACAGGGGACCTATGGCTACACCTTC. The V gene is TRBV5-1, the J gene TRBJ1-2; TRBD1 aligns across 10 bases. Germline CDR1 reads SGHRS; CDR2 reads YFSETQ. The junction had 7 bases not matched to a gene; V was cut back by 7 bases and J by 4 bases. This CDR3 has 14 amino acids.

This sequence joins TRBV7-2 and TRBJ1-2; the D is unclear. From germline, CDR1 is SGHTA and CDR2 FQGNSA. The CDR3 is 14 residues long. The V end lost 5 bases, the J end lost 6 bases, and 16 bases lay between the germline ends. In nucleotides, the CDR3 is TGTGCCAGCAGCCCAGGTGGGCCAACCGATGGCTACACCTTC. Residues: CASSPGGPTDGYTF.

The CDR3 here is CASSLWRGGEQYF. The CDR3 DNA follows: TGTGCCAGCAGCCTTTGGAGGGGAGGCGAGCAGTACTTC. The chain employs TRBV3-1 (or the pseudogene TRBV3-2) and TRBJ2-7; D possibly corresponds to TRBD2 (6 bases). The length of the CDR3 is 13 residues. CDR1 is LGHDT and CDR2 is YNNKEL in the germline V gene (reference sequence). Between the trimmed V and J ends, which lost 4 bases and 6 bases, there was a span of 13 bases.